The next 9 T cell receptor beta chains were all read from a single sample in a study of blood T cell repertoires in COVID-19. Data came from immunoSEQ multiplex PCR; TCRdb stores just in-frame clones and leaves some out. The sample has about 11,000 clones, over 75% seen once. What was sequenced was peripheral blood. The origin of the receptors is a human donor in a cohort sampled during active COVID-19.

This clone was picked up one time. The J gene is TRBJ2-1, the V gene TRBV5-4, with unresolved D. Germline values: CDR1 SGHNT, CDR2 YYREEE (reference sequence). The CDR3 sequence is 14 residues long. V lost 4 bases and J lost 0, with 8 bases in between. The CDR3: CASSPQNSYNEQFF. CDR3 sequence (DNA): TGTGCCAGCAGCCCCCAAAACTCCTACAATGAGCAGTTCTTC. The full variable domain, in which reference TRBV5-4 and TRBJ2-1 provide the parts outside the CDR3, is ETGVTQSPTHLIKTRGQQVTLRCSSQSGHNTVSWYQQALGQGPQFIFQYYREEENGRGNFPPRFSGLQFPNYSSELNVNALELDDSALYLCASSPQNSYNEQFFGPGTRLTVL.

The chain combines TRBV6-5 with TRBJ1-4; D unclear. The germline CDR1 and CDR2 sequences are MNHEY and SVGAGI. CDR3 length: 11 amino acids. V was pared by 7 bases and J by 7 bases, with 7 bases between. CDR3 nucleotides: TGTGCCAGCACCTTCAGTGAAAAACTGTTTTTT. Amino acids: CASTFSEKLFF.

The CDR3 loop is CASSPRQTYEQYF. The CDR3 coding sequence is TGTGCCAGTAGTCCGCGGCAGACTTACGAGCAGTACTTC. The gene calls are TRBV19 and TRBJ2-7, with D hard to call. V was trimmed by 5 bases and J by 4 bases, leaving 12 bases between them. Germline V gives CDR1 LNHDA, CDR2 SQIVND (reference sequence). The CDR3 is made up of 13 amino acids. The variable domain in full, with the rest retrieved from reference TRBV19 and TRBJ2-7, is DGGITQSPKYLFRKEGQNVTLSCEQNLNHDAMYWYRQDPGQGLRLIYYSQIVNDFQKGDIAEGYSVSREKKESFPLTVTSAQKNPTAFYLCASSPRQTYEQYFGPGTRLTVT.

The chain has TRBV28 and TRBJ2-3, with D uncertain. Trimming shortened V by 3 bases and J by 6 bases, and 13 bases separated the two germline ends. This CDR3 spans 14 amino acids. Germline assignment: CDR1 MDHEN and CDR2 SYDVKM. CDR3 amino acids: CASSLSLNQDTQYF. In DNA, the CDR3 is TGTGCCAGCAGTTTGTCACTAAACCAGGATACGCAGTATTTT.

CDR3 in DNA: TGTGCCAGCAGCTCAGGGGGACTAGCGGGAGCGTGGGATACGCAGTATTTT. As protein: CASSSGGLAGAWDTQYF. The rearrangement joins TRBV13 to TRBJ2-3, with 14 bases that match TRBD2. V shed 4 bases and J 6 bases; nucleotides not matched to a gene: 9. The CDR3 totals 17 residues. Germline assignment: CDR1 PRHDT and CDR2 FYEKMQ (reference sequence).

The chain joins TRBV2 to TRBJ1-2; D unresolved. The CDR3 consists of 13 residues. CDR1 is SNHLY and CDR2 is FYNNEI in the germline V gene. The V end lost 4 bases, the J end lost 7 bases, and 13 bases lay between the germline ends. The CDR3 region is CASSGHASGGYTF. The DNA for the CDR3 is TGTGCCAGCAGTGGCCACGCCTCAGGTGGCTACACCTTC.

The gene calls are TRBV5-1 and TRBJ2-1; D is perhaps TRBD1 (5 bases). V was pared by 1 base and J by 0 bases, with 20 bases between. The germline V gene has CDR1 SGHRS and CDR2 YFSETQ. The CDR3 spans 19 residues. CDR3 amino acids: CASSLRSAQGSSSYNEQFF. CDR3 in DNA: TGCGCCAGCAGCTTGAGGTCAGCGCAGGGATCAAGCTCCTACAATGAGCAGTTCTTC. Supplemented by reference TRBV5-1 and TRBJ2-1, the full variable domain reads KAGVTQTPRYLIKTRGQQVTLSCSPISGHRSVSWYQQTPGQGLQFLFEYFSETQRNKGNFPGRFSGRQFSNSRSEMNVSTLELGDSALYLCASSLRSAQGSSSYNEQFFGPGTRLTVL.

The genes are TRBV3-1 (or the pseudogene TRBV3-2) and TRBJ2-3; D perhaps matches TRBD2 (7 bases). This CDR3 region has 14 residues. Trimming took 1 base from V and 5 from J, leaving 10 bases between them. The germline CDR1 and CDR2 sequences are LGHDT and YNNKEL (reference sequence). The CDR3: CASSQGGGGDTQYF. The CDR3 coding sequence is TGTGCCAGCAGCCAAGGGGGAGGGGGAGATACGCAGTATTTT.

DNA of the CDR3: TGCGCCAGCAGCTTGGAGGAGGCCAACTCCTACAATGAGCAGTTCTTC. Protein sequence: CASSLEEANSYNEQFF. The genes are TRBV5-1 and TRBJ2-1, with D perhaps matching TRBD2 (5 bases). The V gene lost 0 bases and the J gene lost 0 bases, with 10 bases spanning the gap. The CDR3 extends over 16 amino acids. Per germline, CDR1 SGHRS and CDR2 YFSETQ.